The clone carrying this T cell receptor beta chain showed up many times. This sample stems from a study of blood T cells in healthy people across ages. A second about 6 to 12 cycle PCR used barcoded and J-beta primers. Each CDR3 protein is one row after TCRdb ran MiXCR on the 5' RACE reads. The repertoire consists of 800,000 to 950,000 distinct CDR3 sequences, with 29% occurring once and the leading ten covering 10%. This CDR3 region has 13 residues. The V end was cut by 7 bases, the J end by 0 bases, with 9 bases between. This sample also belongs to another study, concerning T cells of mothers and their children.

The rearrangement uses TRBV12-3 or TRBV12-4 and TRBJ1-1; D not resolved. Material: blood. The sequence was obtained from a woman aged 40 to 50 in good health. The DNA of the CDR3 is TGTGCCAGCATGGACCGACTGAACACTGAAGCTTTCTTT. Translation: CASMDRLNTEAFF.